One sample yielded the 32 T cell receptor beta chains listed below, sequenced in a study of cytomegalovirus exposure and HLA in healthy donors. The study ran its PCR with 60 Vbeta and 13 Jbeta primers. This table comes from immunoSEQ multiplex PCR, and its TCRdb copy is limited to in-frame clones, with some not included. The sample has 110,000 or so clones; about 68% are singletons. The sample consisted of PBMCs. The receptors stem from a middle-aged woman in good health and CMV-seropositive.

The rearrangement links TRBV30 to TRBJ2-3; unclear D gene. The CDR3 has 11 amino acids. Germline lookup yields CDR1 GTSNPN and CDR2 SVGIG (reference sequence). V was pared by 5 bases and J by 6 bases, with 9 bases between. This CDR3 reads CAWSRPDTQYF. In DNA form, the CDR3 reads TGTGCCTGGTCGCGCCCGGATACGCAGTATTTT. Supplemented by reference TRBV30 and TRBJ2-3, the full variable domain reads SQTIHQWPATLVQPVGSPLSLECTVEGTSNPNLYWYRQAAGRGLQLLFYSVGIGQISSEVPQNLSASRPQDRQFILSSKKLLLSDSGFYLCAWSRPDTQYFGPGTRLTVL.

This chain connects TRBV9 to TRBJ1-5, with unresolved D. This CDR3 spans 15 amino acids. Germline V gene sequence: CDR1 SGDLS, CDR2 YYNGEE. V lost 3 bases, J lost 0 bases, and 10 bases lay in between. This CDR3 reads CASSAPDYSNQPQHF. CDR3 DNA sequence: TGTGCCAGCAGCGCCCCGGACTATAGCAATCAGCCCCAGCATTTT.

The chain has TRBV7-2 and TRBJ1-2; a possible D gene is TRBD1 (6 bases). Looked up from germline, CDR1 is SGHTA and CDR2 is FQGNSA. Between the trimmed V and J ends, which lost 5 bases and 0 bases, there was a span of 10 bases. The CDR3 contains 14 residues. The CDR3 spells CASSRTVTNYGYTF. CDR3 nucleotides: TGTGCCAGCAGCCGGACAGTGACTAACTATGGCTACACCTTC.

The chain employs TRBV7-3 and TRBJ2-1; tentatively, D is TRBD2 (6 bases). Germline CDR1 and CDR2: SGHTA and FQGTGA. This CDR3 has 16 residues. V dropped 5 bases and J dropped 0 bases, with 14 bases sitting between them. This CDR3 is CASSVAGDFSYNEQFF. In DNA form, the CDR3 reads TGTGCCAGCAGCGTAGCTGGGGACTTCTCCTACAATGAGCAGTTCTTC.

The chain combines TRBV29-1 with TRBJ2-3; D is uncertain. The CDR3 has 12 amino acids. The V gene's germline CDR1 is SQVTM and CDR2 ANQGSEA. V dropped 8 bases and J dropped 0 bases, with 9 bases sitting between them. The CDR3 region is CSYATSTDTQYF. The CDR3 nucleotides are TGCAGCTACGCAACTAGCACAGATACGCAGTATTTT.

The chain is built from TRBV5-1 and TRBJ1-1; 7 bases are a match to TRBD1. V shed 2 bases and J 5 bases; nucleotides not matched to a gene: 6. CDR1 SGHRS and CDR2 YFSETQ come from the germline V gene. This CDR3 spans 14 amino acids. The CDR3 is CASSFIQGGTEAFF. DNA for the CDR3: TGCGCCAGCAGCTTCATCCAGGGGGGAACTGAAGCTTTCTTT.

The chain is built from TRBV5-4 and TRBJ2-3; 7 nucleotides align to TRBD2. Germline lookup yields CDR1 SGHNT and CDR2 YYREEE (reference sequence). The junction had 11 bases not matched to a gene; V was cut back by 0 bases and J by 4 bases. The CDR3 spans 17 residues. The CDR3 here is CASSLEWGRATSDTQYF. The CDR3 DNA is TGTGCCAGCAGCTTGGAGTGGGGGAGGGCCACCTCAGATACGCAGTATTTT.

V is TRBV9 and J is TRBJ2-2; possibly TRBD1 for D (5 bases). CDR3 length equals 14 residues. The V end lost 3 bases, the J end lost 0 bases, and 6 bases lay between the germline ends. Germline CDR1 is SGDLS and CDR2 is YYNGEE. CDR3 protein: CASSATANTGELFF. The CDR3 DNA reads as TGTGCCAGCAGCGCGACAGCGAACACCGGGGAGCTGTTTTTT.

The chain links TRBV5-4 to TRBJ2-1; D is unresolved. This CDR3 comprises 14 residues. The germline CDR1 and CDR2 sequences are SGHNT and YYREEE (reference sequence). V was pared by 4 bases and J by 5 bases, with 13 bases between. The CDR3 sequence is CASSLVAAHNEQFF. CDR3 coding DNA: TGTGCCAGCAGCCTGGTGGCGGCCCACAATGAGCAGTTCTTC.

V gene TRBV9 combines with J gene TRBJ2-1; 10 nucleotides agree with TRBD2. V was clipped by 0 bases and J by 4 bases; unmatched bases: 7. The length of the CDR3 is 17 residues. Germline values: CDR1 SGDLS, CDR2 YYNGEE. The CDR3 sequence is CASSVEGAAGGYNEQFF. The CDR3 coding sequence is TGTGCCAGCAGCGTAGAAGGAGCAGCGGGAGGGTACAATGAGCAGTTCTTC. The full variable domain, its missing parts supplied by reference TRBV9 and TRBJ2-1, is DSGVTQTPKHLITATGQRVTLRCSPRSGDLSVYWYQQSLDQGLQFLIQYYNGEERAKGNILERFSAQQFPDLHSELNLSSLELGDSALYFCASSVEGAAGGYNEQFFGPGTRLTVL.

DNA of the CDR3: TGTGCCAGCAAGGAGGTCCCCCCCAACGTCCTGACTTTC. Its translation: CASKEVPPNVLTF. The chain uses TRBV2 and TRBJ2-6, with D perhaps matching TRBD2 (5 bases). There are 13 residues in the CDR3. CDR1 is SNHLY and CDR2 is FYNNEI in the germline V gene. Trimming stripped 7 bases from V and 8 bases from J, with 12 bases between. Full variable domain (missing parts from reference TRBV2 and TRBJ2-6): EPEVTQTPSHQVTQMGQEVILRCVPISNHLYFYWYRQILGQKVEFLVSFYNNEISEKSEIFDDQFSVERPDGSNFTLKIRSTKLEDSAMYFCASKEVPPNVLTFGAGSRLTVL.

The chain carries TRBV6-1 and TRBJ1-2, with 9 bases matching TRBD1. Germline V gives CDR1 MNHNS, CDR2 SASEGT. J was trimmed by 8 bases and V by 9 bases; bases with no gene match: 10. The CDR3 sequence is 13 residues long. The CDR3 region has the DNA TGTGCCAGTGAAACCGGGACAGGGAACGGCTACACCTTC. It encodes CASETGTGNGYTF.

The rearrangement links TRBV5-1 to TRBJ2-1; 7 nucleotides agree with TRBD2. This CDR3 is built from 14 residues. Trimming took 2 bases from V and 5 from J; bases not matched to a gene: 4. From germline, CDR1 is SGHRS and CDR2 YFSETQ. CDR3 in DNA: TGCGCCAGCAGCTTCTCTAGCGGAGACAATGAGCAGTTCTTC. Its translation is CASSFSSGDNEQFF.

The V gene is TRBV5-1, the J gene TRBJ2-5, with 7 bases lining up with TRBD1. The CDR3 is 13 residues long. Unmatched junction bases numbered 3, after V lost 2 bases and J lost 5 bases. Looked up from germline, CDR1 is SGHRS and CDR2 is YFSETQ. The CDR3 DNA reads TGCGCCAGCAGCTTAAGGGGGCTGGAGACCCAGTACTTC. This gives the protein CASSLRGLETQYF.

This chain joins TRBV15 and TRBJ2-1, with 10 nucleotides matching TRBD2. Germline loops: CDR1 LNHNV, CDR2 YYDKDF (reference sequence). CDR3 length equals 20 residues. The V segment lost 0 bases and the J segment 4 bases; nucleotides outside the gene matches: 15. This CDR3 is CATSRDTLEEAGGLYNEQFF. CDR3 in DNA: TGTGCCACCAGCAGAGATACCCTAGAGGAAGCGGGGGGGTTATACAATGAGCAGTTCTTC.

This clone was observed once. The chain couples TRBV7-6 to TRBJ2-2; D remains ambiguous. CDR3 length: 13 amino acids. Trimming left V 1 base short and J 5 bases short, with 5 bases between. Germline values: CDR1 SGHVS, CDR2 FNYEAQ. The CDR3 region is CASSLDTTGELFF. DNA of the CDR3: TGTGCCAGCAGCTTAGACACGACCGGGGAGCTGTTTTTT.

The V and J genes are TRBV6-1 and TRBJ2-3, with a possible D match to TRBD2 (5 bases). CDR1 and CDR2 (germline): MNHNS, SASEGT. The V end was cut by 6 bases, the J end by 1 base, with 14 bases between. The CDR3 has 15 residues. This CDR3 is CASSRPTSRTDTQYF. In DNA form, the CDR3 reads TGTGCCAGCAGCAGACCAACTAGTCGCACAGATACGCAGTATTTT.

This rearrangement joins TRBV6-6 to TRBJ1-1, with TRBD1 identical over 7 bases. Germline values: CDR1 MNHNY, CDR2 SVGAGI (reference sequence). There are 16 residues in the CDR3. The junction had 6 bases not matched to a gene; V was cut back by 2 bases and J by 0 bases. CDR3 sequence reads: CASSYGRGTLNTEAFF. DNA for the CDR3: TGTGCCAGCAGTTACGGCAGGGGGACCCTGAACACTGAAGCTTTCTTT.

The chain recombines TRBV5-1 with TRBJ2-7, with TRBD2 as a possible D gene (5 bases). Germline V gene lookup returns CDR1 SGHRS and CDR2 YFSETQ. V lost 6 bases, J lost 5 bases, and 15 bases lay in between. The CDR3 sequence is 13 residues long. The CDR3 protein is CASKASDGNEQYF. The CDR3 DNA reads TGCGCCAGCAAAGCCAGTGACGGGAACGAGCAGTACTTC.

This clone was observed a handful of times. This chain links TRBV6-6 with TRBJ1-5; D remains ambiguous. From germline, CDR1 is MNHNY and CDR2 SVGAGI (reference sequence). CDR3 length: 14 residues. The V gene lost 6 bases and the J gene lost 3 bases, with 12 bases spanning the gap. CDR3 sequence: CASRLLQANQPQHF. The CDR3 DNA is TGTGCCAGCAGATTGCTCCAGGCCAATCAGCCCCAGCATTTT.

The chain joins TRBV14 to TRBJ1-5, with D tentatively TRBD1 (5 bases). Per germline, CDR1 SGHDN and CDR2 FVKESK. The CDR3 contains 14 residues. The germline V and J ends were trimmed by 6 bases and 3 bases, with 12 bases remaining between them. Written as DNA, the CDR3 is TGTGCCAGCAGTCCCCGGGGGATCAATCAGCCCCAGCATTTT. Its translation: CASSPRGINQPQHF.

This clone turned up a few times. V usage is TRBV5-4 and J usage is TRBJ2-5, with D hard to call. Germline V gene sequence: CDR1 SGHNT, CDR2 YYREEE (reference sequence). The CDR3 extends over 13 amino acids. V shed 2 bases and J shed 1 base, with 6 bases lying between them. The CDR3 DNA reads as TGTGCCAGCAGCTTAATCTCCCAAGAGACCCAGTACTTC. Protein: CASSLISQETQYF.

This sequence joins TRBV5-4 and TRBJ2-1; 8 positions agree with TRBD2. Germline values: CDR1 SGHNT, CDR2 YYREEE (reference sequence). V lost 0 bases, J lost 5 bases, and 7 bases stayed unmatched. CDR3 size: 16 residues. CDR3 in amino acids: CASSLEVRGENNEQFF. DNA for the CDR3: TGTGCCAGCAGCTTGGAGGTGCGGGGGGAGAACAATGAGCAGTTCTTC.

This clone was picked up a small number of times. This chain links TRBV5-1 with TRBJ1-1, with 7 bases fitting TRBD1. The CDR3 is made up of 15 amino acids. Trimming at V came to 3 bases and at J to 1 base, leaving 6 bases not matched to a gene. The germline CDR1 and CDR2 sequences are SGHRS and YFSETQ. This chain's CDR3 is CASSSSGTANTEAFF. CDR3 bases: TGCGCCAGCAGCTCCTCCGGGACAGCGAACACTGAAGCTTTCTTT.

The CDR3 region has the DNA TGTGCCATAGGGACAGGGGTAGAGGATGGCTACACCTTC. Translating gives CAIGTGVEDGYTF. V usage is TRBV10-3 and J usage is TRBJ1-2; the match to TRBD1 covers 10 bases. V lost 9 bases and J lost 6; bases outside the gene matches: 7. This CDR3 region has 13 residues. Germline CDR1 ENHRY, CDR2 SYGVKD.

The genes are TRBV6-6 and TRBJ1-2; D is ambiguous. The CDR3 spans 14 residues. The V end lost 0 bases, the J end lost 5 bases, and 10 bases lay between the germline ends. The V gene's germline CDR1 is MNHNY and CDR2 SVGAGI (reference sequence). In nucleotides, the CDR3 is TGTGCCAGCAGTTACTCGAGACCGGGTTATGGCTACACCTTC. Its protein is CASSYSRPGYGYTF.

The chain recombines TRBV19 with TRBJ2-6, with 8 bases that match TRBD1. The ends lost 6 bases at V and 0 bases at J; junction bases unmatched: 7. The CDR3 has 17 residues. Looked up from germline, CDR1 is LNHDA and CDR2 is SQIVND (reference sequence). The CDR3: CASSLRTGRSGANVLTF. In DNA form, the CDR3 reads TGTGCCAGTAGCCTACGGACAGGGCGCTCTGGGGCCAACGTCCTGACTTTC.

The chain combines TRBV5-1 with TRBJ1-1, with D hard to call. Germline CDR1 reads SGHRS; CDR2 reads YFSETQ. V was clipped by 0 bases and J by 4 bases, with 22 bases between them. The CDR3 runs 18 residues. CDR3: CASSLGRALDPSGTEAFF. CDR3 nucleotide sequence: TGCGCCAGCAGCTTGGGGCGGGCTCTGGACCCCTCGGGCACTGAAGCTTTCTTT.

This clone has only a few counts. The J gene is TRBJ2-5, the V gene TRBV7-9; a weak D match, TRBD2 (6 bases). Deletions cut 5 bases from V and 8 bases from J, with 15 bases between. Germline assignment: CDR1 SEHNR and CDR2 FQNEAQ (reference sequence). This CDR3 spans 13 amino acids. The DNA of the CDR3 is TGTGCCAGCAGCCCGTTGGGAGGCGCAACCCAGTACTTC. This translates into CASSPLGGATQYF.

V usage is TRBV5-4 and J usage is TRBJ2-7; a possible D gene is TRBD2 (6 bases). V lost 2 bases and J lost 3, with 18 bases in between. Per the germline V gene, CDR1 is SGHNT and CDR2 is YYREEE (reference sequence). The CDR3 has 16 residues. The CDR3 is CASSLPGRDLFYEQYF. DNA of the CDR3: TGTGCCAGCAGCTTACCCGGCCGGGACTTATTCTACGAGCAGTACTTC.

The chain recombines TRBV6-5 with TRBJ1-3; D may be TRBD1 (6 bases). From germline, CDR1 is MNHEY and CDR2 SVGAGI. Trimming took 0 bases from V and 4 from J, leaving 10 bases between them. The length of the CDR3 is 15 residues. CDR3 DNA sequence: TGTGCCAGCAGTTACTCATTACAGGGCGGAAACACCATATATTTT. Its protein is CASSYSLQGGNTIYF.

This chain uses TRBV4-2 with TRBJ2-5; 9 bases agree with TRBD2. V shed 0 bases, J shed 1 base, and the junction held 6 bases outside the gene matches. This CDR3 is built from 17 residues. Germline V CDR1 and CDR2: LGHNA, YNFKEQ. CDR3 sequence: CASSQEGGTSTQETQYF. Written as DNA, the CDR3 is TGTGCCAGCAGCCAAGAGGGCGGGACTAGCACCCAAGAGACCCAGTACTTC.